These 8 T cell receptor beta chains came from one sample sequenced in a study of blood T cells in healthy people across ages. Through a sample-barcoded 5' primer and a J-beta primer mix, a second PCR was run for 7 to 11 cycles. Each CDR3 protein gets one entry after TCRdb re-called the 5' RACE reads with MiXCR. This table holds 1,500,000 or so distinct CDR3 sequences, 55% to 75% found once. Sequencing was performed on blood. Receptors were obtained from a man aged 18 to 29 in good health.

The J gene is TRBJ2-5, the V gene TRBV2; D is perhaps TRBD1 (5 bases). The J call may be mistaken, given a closer DNA end match to TRBJ2-7. This CDR3 has 13 residues. Germline loops: CDR1 SNHLY, CDR2 FYNNEI. The CDR3 reads CASTEDRPYEQYF. Here the CDR3 DNA reads TGTGCCAGCACCGAAGACAGACCGTACGAGCAGTACTTC.

The rearrangement uses TRBV28 and TRBJ2-3, with 14 positions matching TRBD2. This CDR3 is built from 17 residues. Per the germline V gene, CDR1 is MDHEN and CDR2 is SYDVKM. Germline trimming cut 4 bases from V and 4 bases from J; bases unmatched to any gene: 7. In DNA, the CDR3 is TGTGCCAGCAGTTCGGGACTAGCGGGAGTAGGCGCAGATACGCAGTATTTT. The encoded protein is CASSSGLAGVGADTQYF.

The chain uses TRBV14 and TRBJ2-7; 8 bases agree with TRBD1. The CDR3 covers 17 residues. V dropped 1 base and J dropped 0; count of bases not matched to a gene: 8. In germline, CDR1 is SGHDN, CDR2 FVKESK. DNA for the CDR3: TGTGCCAGCAGCCAAGTCCCCGGACAGGGCTTCTCCTACGAGCAGTACTTC. Translated, it gives CASSQVPGQGFSYEQYF.

The chain couples TRBV2 to TRBJ2-1, with a weak D call TRBD1 (7 bases). Germline values: CDR1 SNHLY, CDR2 FYNNEI. V gave up 4 bases and J gave up 1 base, with 11 bases separating them. The length of the CDR3 is 15 residues. Written as DNA, the CDR3 is TGTGCCAGCAGTGGCTCAGGGGGGTCCTACAATGAGCAGTTCTTC. Protein product: CASSGSGGSYNEQFF.

The V and J genes are TRBV3-1 and TRBJ2-1; 9 nucleotides agree with TRBD1. The V and J ends lost 4 bases and 9 bases, in that order; junction bases with no gene match: 7. The CDR3 is 14 residues long. Germline lookup yields CDR1 LGHDT and CDR2 YNNKEL (reference sequence). CDR3 nucleotides: TGTGCCAGCAGCCCTCGGGACAGGGAGGGTGAGCAGTTCTTC. It yields the protein CASSPRDREGEQFF.

The genes are TRBV4-2 and TRBJ2-1; D gene uncertain. Germline CDR1 LGHNA, CDR2 YNFKEQ. The ends were cut back, 2 bases at V and 0 bases at J, with 20 bases in the middle. This CDR3 spans 19 amino acids. The CDR3 loop is CASSQPSVGPESSYNEQFF. Here the CDR3 DNA reads TGTGCCAGCAGCCAACCGAGCGTGGGCCCCGAGAGCTCCTACAATGAGCAGTTCTTC.

The J gene is TRBJ1-3, the V gene TRBV7-2; maybe TRBD1 (6 bases). There are 15 residues in the CDR3. Germline CDR1 SGHTA, CDR2 FQGNSA. V was clipped by 1 base and J by 0 bases, with 7 bases between them. The CDR3 DNA sequence: TGTGCCAGCAGCTTAGAGGGGGGCTCTGGAAACACCATATATTTT. It specifies CASSLEGGSGNTIYF.

This clonotype was counted once. The chain links TRBV6-1 to TRBJ2-5, with no clear D. V gave up 8 bases and J gave up 11 bases, with 24 bases separating them. The CDR3 consists of 14 residues. Germline CDR1 and CDR2: MNHNS and SASEGT. The CDR3 is CASRPTVGANEQYF. CDR3 nucleotide sequence: TGTGCCAGCCGCCCCACGGTCGGTGCCAATGAGCAGTACTTC.